The entry that follows covers one T cell receptor beta chain sequence. As yet, its antigen is unknown. These data come from a study of blood T cells in healthy people across ages. Findings and caveats of the study: Long-lived and aged donors differed, with more naive CD4+ cells and higher diversity in the long-lived. No one knew whether donors had CMV, which possibly confounded expanded clonotype changes. Strongly correlated with naive T cell percentage was TCR beta diversity.

The authors ran a second PCR of roughly 7 to 11 cycles using a sample-barcoded 5' primer and a J-beta primer mix. All cDNA molecules were each tagged by a template-switch adaptor with 12 random nucleotides. TCRdb re-called the 5' RACE reads with MiXCR, one entry per CDR3 protein. The table records roughly 800,000 distinct CDR3 sequences, 58% of them present only once. The sequenced sample was blood. The sequence came from a man under 40 in good health.

In DNA form, the CDR3 reads TGTGCCAGCAGCTTAAGGTCTAGCGGCACAGATACGCAGTATTTT. Amino acids: CASSLRSSGTDTQYF. The rearrangement joins TRBV7-2 to TRBJ2-3, with a possible D match to TRBD2 (6 bases). Germline-derived CDR1 and CDR2 are SGHTA and FQGNSA. The CDR3 loop spans 15 amino acids. V was clipped by 2 bases and J by 1 base, with 10 bases between them. Complete variable domain (other parts from reference TRBV7-2 and TRBJ2-3): GAGVSQSPSNKVTEKGKDVELRCDPISGHTALYWYRQSLGQGLEFLIYFQGNSAPDKSGLPSDRFSAERTGGSVSTLTIQRTQQEDSAVYLCASSLRSSGTDTQYFGPGTRLTVL.